The clone carrying this T cell receptor beta chain was counted between two and nine times. Its specificity is not known. Data came from immunoSEQ multiplex PCR; TCRdb stores just in-frame clones and leaves some out. In the table there are fewer than 15,000 clones, about 80% of which are singletons. J was trimmed by 6 bases and V by 7 bases; bases with no gene match: 11. This CDR3 region has 14 residues. Germline V lookup: CDR1 SQVTM, CDR2 ANQGSEA. This entry comes from a study of a mutant IDH1 vaccine in newly diagnosed glioma. Study-level background: Vaccines were first given 4-6 weeks after radiotherapy alone, or with temozolomide cycles. Treated patients comprised about 62% males and around 38% females, mean age roughly 37 years. Earlier treatment was radiotherapy, temozolomide, or both, with most getting both. Study conclusions and caveats: Top peripheral T cell clonotype shifts appeared unrelated to pseudoprogression.

Time point here: week 47, end of study. Each vaccine dose was 300 ug of mutant IDH1 20-mer peptide, with topical imiquimod. The TCR sequence derives from a middle-aged woman with glioma. The chain employs TRBV29-1 and TRBJ2-1; 8 bases map to TRBD2. Sample: PBMCs, taken from a glioma patient whose treatment included an IDH1 peptide vaccine. In nucleotides, the CDR3 is TGCAGCGGATCCGGACTAGCCGGTCCCAATGAGCAGTTCTTC. This gives the protein CSGSGLAGPNEQFF.